A selection of T cell receptor beta chains follows, all from one sample in a study of T-cell memory formation after mild COVID-19. TCRdb reprocessed the 5' RACE reads via MiXCR and lists one record per CDR3 protein. The table lists some 64,000 distinct CDR3 sequences, 9.3% of them singletons, with 1.1% in the top ten. Sequencing was performed on PBMCs or a T cell subset sorted from them (not recorded which). The receptors were gathered from a man younger than 30 who had mild COVID-19 (a few samples of this study predate the infection). Cell type and time point are not known. Each CDR3 is given with its conserved first and last residue. The D gene is left open where the match is weak. The size field is filled for only some rows; it gives once, few, many or a size class.

J gene	clone size	V gene	D gene	CDR3 DNA	CDR3 protein
TRBJ2-1	NA	TRBV9	NA	TGTGCCAGCAGCGTGGAAGGACGGGATGAGCAGTTCTTC	CASSVEGRDEQFF
TRBJ2-5	medium-sized	TRBV5-6	NA	TGTGCCAGCAGCTTCCAAGAGACCCAGTACTTC	CASSFQETQYF
TRBJ2-1	NA	TRBV4-2	NA	TGTGCCAGCAGTCTGTCGAGGGAGTACAATGAGCAGTTCTTC	CASSLSREYNEQFF
TRBJ2-1	few	TRBV7-7	NA	TGTGCCAGCAGCCCCGGTCGGGGGCTGAATGAGCAGTTCTTC	CASSPGRGLNEQFF
TRBJ2-3	NA	TRBV29-1	TRBD2	TGCAGCGTTGAAGCTTGGACTAGCGGGGGGGCAACAGATACGCAGTATTTT	CSVEAWTSGGATDTQYF
TRBJ2-5	few	TRBV7-3	NA	TGTGCCAGCAGCCGAAGCCCAGGGGAGACCCAGTACTTC	CASSRSPGETQYF
TRBJ1-6	many	TRBV7-2	NA	TGTGCCAGCAGCTCCCGAAATTCACCCCTCCACTTT	CASSSRNSPLHF
TRBJ2-3	few	TRBV6-1	NA	TGTGCCAGCAGGGGACTGGGATACACAGATACGCAGTATTTT	CASRGLGYTDTQYF
TRBJ2-4	NA	TRBV6-2/TRBV6-3	NA	TGTGCCAGCAGTTATTGGGGCGGGTCTAACATTCAGTACTTC	CASSYWGGSNIQYF
TRBJ2-3	NA	TRBV11-3	NA	TGTGCCAGCAGCTCGGAGGGAGGCGGTACGCAGTATTTT	CASSSEGGGTQYF
TRBJ2-3	many	TRBV6-5	NA	TGTGCCAGCAGTTACTCACGGCGGGCGGATACGCAGTATTTT	CASSYSRRADTQYF
TRBJ1-5	few	TRBV7-2	TRBD1	TGTGCCAGCAGCCGGGACAGTCAGCCCCAGCATTTT	CASSRDSQPQHF
TRBJ2-3	NA	TRBV15	NA	TGTGCCACCCGGGAGCGGAACGGAGATACGCAGTATTTT	CATRERNGDTQYF
TRBJ2-2	medium-sized	TRBV24-1	NA	TGTGCCACCAGTGATAGGACCGAACCCACCGGGGAGCTGTTTTTT	CATSDRTEPTGELFF
TRBJ1-5	few	TRBV5-1	NA	TGCGCCAGCAGCCCATCCGGGGCCGATCAGCCCCAGCATTTT	CASSPSGADQPQHF
TRBJ2-3	NA	TRBV7-9	TRBD1	TGTGCCAGCAGCTCAGACCCGAGGACAGGGGGCACAGATACGCAGTATTTT	CASSSDPRTGGTDTQYF
TRBJ1-1	few	TRBV5-1	NA	TGCGCCAGCAGCTCGGCAGGAGGGAACACTGAAGCTTTCTTT	CASSSAGGNTEAFF
TRBJ2-5	few	TRBV7-9	NA	TGTGCCAGCAGCTTAGCCCAGGGGATCCAAGAGACCCAGTACTTC	CASSLAQGIQETQYF
TRBJ2-3	NA	TRBV9	TRBD2	TGTGCCAGCAGCGTAGGGCCCCGGGGGGGCACAGATACGCAGTATTTT	CASSVGPRGGTDTQYF
TRBJ1-5	many	TRBV6-5	TRBD1	TGTGCCAGCAGTTACTCGATCCGCAGGTGTGAGGACAGGGTGGGCAATCAGCCCCAGCATTTT	CASSYSIRRCEDRVGNQPQHF
TRBJ2-1	many	TRBV4-3	TRBD2	TGCGCCAGCAGCCAAGGGTTGACTAGCTCCAATGAGCAGTTCTTC	CASSQGLTSSNEQFF
TRBJ2-3	NA	TRBV20-1	TRBD1	TGCAGTGCTCCCCGACAGGGCCCAGATACGCAGTATTTT	CSAPRQGPDTQYF
TRBJ2-3	few	TRBV2	NA	TGTGCCAGCAAGGTGTTGCGGCTCGACACAGATACGCAGTATTTT	CASKVLRLDTDTQYF
TRBJ2-4	many	TRBV20-1	TRBD1	TGCAGTGCTAGACACACAGGGGACAAAAACATTCAGTACTTC	CSARHTGDKNIQYF
TRBJ1-2	NA	TRBV12-3/TRBV12-4	NA	TGTGCCAGCAGTAGGGGGTCCTTTAACTATGGCTACACCTTC	CASSRGSFNYGYTF
TRBJ2-2	many	TRBV12-3/TRBV12-4	NA	TGTGCCAGCAGATTAGCGGAGCGGAACACCGGGGAGCTGTTTTTT	CASRLAERNTGELFF
TRBJ1-5	few	TRBV2	NA	TGTGCCAGCAGTGAAGGTCTAAGGGGGAACGGGCCCCAGCATTTT	CASSEGLRGNGPQHF
TRBJ2-2	NA	TRBV3-1	NA	TGTGCCAGCAGCCGGTTGGACGGGGAGCTGTTTTTT	CASSRLDGELFF
TRBJ2-5	few	TRBV5-1	TRBD2	TGCGCCAGCAGCTTGGCAGGGGCGAGCGGGGGACTCCAAGAGACCCAGTACTTC	CASSLAGASGGLQETQYF
TRBJ2-7	few	TRBV28	TRBD1	TGTGCCATCCAATCTCCAGGACAGGGTAGGCGCGAGCAGTACTTC	CAIQSPGQGRREQYF
TRBJ2-5	few	TRBV7-9	NA	TGTGCCAGCAGCCAAGACTCGAGCCTAGGGGCCCAGTACTTC	CASSQDSSLGAQYF
TRBJ1-6	NA	TRBV18	TRBD1	TGTGCCAGCCGCGGGACAGGGGGAGGTTCACCCCTCCACTTT	CASRGTGGGSPLHF
TRBJ2-1	many	TRBV14	NA	TGTGCCAGCAGCCCTAGGACCTTACGCTACAATGAGCAGTTCTTC	CASSPRTLRYNEQFF
TRBJ2-1	many	TRBV5-5	TRBD2	TGTGCCAGCAGCTCAACCCGGGGGGGCAATGAGCAGTTCTTC	CASSSTRGGNEQFF
TRBJ1-1	few	TRBV29-1	NA	TGCAGCGTGCGGGGGACCGCGAACACTGAAGCTTTCTTT	CSVRGTANTEAFF
TRBJ2-3	few	TRBV29-1	NA	TGCAGCGTTGAATTGGGGGGCGGGAATACGCAGTATTTT	CSVELGGGNTQYF
TRBJ1-6	NA	TRBV4-3	NA	TGCGCCAGCAGCCAAGATGGGCCGGGCTATAATTCACCCCTCCACTTT	CASSQDGPGYNSPLHF
TRBJ2-3	NA	TRBV3-1	NA	TGTGCCAGCAGCCAAGGTGGACACTTCACAGATACGCAGTATTTT	CASSQGGHFTDTQYF
TRBJ2-1	many	TRBV7-2	NA	TGTGCCAGCAGCTCACAACCTCCCGGGACACAGAATGAGCAGTTCTTC	CASSSQPPGTQNEQFF
TRBJ2-5	many	TRBV4-2	NA	TGTGCCAGCAGCCCCTCGATGGGGTCTACAGAGACCCAGTACTTC	CASSPSMGSTETQYF
TRBJ1-6	few	TRBV15	TRBD1	TGTGCCACCAGCACAGGACAGGGATTGGGGTCACCCCTCCACTTT	CATSTGQGLGSPLHF
TRBJ1-2	NA	TRBV5-1	NA	TGCGCCAGCAGCCCCCGGACAGATATCTATGGCTACACCTTC	CASSPRTDIYGYTF
TRBJ2-3	NA	TRBV9	NA	TGTGCCAGCAGCGGGGGTTTAGCAGATACGCAGTATTTT	CASSGGLADTQYF
TRBJ2-2	many	TRBV20-1	NA	TGCAGTGCTAGACGCGGGGAGAACACCGGGGAGCTGTTTTTT	CSARRGENTGELFF
TRBJ1-5	few	TRBV20-1	NA	TGCAGTGCCTCTGGACGGAAAAATCAGCCCCAGCATTTT	CSASGRKNQPQHF
TRBJ2-1	NA	TRBV11-2	TRBD1	TGTGCCAGCAGCTTAATCGCAGGGGGTGAGCAGTTCTTC	CASSLIAGGEQFF
TRBJ2-3	few	TRBV7-2	TRBD2	TGTGCCAGCAGCTTAGACGGGCTAGCGGGGGCTGAGGCGCAGTATTTT	CASSLDGLAGAEAQYF
TRBJ2-6	NA	TRBV5-1	TRBD1	TGCGCCACCAACCCGGGACAGTACTTCTCTGGGGCCAACGTCCTGACTTTC	CATNPGQYFSGANVLTF
TRBJ2-2	NA	TRBV4-2	NA	TGTGCCAGCAGCTATCGGGGCGGCGCAGCGAACACCGGGGAGCTGTTTTTT	CASSYRGGAANTGELFF
TRBJ2-1	many	TRBV5-1	NA	TGCGCCAGCGGGGATCCGGGACGGTCCTACAATGAGCAGTTCTTC	CASGDPGRSYNEQFF
TRBJ2-2	few	TRBV27	NA	TGTGCCAGCAGTCGGACCGGGGAGCTGTTTTTT	CASSRTGELFF
TRBJ2-6	NA	TRBV4-3	NA	TGCGCCAGCAGCAAGCAACGGGGCTCTGGGGCCAACGTCCTGACTTTC	CASSKQRGSGANVLTF
TRBJ2-3	few	TRBV6-2/TRBV6-3	NA	TGTGCCAGCAGTTCCCGGGGCGTGGATACGCAGTATTTT	CASSSRGVDTQYF
TRBJ2-3	NA	TRBV5-1	NA	TGCGCCAGCAGCCTAAGCAAAGATACGCAGTATTTT	CASSLSKDTQYF
TRBJ2-4	NA	TRBV5-6	NA	TGTGCCAGCAGTTCTACCGGGGGTAAAAACATTCAGTACTTC	CASSSTGGKNIQYF